The T cell receptor beta chain described here comes from a study of cytomegalovirus exposure and HLA in healthy donors. The study's findings and limits: Within an earlier analysis, most TCR beta V segments proved productive either about 90% or about 30% of the time. Three CMV-associated chains proved CMV antigen-specific in vitro.

Comments on this clone: Its antigen is as yet unknown.

PCR employed 60 Vbeta and 13 Jbeta primers. Measured with immunoSEQ multiplex PCR; TCRdb has only the in-frame clones, and not every one. The sample has approximately 220,000 clones, approximately 80% seen once. Trimming took 7 bases from V and 3 from J; bases not matched to a gene: 10. The germline CDR1 and CDR2 sequences are MNHNY and SVGAGI (reference sequence). The CDR3 extends over 16 amino acids. What was sequenced was PBMCs. The origin of this receptor is a boy aged 2-15 years in good health and CMV-seronegative. The chain joins TRBV6-6 to TRBJ2-1; TRBD2 aligns across 9 bases. CDR3 residues: CASILGAGGVYNEQFF. The CDR3 nucleotides are TGTGCCAGCATCCTTGGTGCGGGAGGGGTCTACAATGAGCAGTTCTTC.